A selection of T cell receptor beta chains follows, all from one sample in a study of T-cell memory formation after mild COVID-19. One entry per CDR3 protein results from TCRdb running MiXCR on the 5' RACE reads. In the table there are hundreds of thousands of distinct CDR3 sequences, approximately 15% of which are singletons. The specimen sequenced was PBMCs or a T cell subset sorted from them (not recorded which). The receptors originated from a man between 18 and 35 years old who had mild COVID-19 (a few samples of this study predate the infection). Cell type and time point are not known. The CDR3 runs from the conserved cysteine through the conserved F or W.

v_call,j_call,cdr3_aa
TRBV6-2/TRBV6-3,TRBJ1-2,CASNPTGGYYGYTF
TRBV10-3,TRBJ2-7,CAISESAQVSSYEQYF
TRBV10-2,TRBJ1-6,CASSGDNSPLHF
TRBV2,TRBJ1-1,CASSETEAFF
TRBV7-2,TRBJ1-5,CASSSDRGGQPQHF
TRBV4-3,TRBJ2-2,CASSQDRPAGELFF
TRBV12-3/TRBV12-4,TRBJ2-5,CASSPGQGTETQYF
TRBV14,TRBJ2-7,CASSQEGDRVSYEQYF
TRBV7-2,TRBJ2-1,CASSPDASGGYNEQFF
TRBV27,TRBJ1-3,CASSFRGGSSGNTIYF
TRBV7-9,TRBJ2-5,CASDRGGVSETQYF
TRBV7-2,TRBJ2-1,CASSPEGASGNNEQFF
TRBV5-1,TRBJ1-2,CASSTGTGGAYGYTF
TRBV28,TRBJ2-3,CASAMGQYTDTQYF
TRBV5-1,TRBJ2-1,CASSPGPSNEQFF
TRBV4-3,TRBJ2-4,CASSKRGADIQYF
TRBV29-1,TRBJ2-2,CSVEGDSTGELFF
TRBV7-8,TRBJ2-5,CASSIAGTVKETQYF
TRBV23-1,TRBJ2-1,CASSPLGQLSYNEQFF
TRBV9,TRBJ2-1,CASSVDSGGAYEQFF
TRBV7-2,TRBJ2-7,CASSLAHYEQYF
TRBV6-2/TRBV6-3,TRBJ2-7,CASSYSSSPGHPYEQYF
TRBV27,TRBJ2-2,CATRQRNTGELFF
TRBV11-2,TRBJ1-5,CASSLDLSNQPQHF
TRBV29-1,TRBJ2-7,CSVNAQGYEQYF
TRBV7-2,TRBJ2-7,CASSLFGGSYEQYF
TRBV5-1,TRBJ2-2,CASSLYPEANTGELFF
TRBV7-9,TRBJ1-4,CASSLGAGPSEKLFF
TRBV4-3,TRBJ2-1,CASSQDWTPGNEQFF
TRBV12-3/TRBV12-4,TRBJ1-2,CASRPTEAYGYTF
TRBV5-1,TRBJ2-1,CASSPLVTAYNEQFF
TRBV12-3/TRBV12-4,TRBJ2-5,CASSSLASQTQYF
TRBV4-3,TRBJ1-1,CASSQDITGSAEAFF
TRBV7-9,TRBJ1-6,CASSFRGLRYNSPLHF
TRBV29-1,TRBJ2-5,CSVVPFRGGQETQYF
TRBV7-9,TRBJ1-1,CASSLGTGNTEAFF
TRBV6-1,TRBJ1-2,CASSELGGSDYGYTF
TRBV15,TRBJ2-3,CATSPGQGLDGDTQYF
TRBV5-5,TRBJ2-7,CASSRDSYYEQYF
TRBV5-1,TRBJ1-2,CASSLADYGYTF
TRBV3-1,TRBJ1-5,CASSHTPSDQPQHF
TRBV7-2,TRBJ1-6,CASSPGRGNSPLHF
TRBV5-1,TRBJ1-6,CASSPGSYSPLHF
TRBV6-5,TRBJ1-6,CASSYGGLKDYNSPLHF
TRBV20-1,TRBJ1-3,CSARRSVDTIYF
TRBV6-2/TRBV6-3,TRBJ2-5,CASSYPLTGPQYF
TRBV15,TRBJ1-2,CATSGRFGSYGYTF
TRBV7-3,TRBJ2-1,CASGRGSYNEQFF
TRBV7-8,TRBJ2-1,CASSLVLRGSYNEQFF
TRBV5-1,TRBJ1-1,CASSRPDTEAFF
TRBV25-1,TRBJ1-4,CASFSGAPGELFF
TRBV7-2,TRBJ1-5,CASSPGPFYSNQPQHF